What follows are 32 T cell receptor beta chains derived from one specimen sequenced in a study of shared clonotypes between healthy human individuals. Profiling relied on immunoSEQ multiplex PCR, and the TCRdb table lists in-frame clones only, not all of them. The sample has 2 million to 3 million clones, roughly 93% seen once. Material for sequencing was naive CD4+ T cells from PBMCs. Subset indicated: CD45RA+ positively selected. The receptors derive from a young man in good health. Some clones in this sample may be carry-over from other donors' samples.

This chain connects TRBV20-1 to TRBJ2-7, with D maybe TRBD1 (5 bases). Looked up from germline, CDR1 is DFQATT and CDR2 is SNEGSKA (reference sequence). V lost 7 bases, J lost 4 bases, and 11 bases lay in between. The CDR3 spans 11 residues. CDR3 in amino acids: CSGGDGYEQYF. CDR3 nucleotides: TGCAGTGGGGGCGACGGGTACGAGCAGTACTTC.

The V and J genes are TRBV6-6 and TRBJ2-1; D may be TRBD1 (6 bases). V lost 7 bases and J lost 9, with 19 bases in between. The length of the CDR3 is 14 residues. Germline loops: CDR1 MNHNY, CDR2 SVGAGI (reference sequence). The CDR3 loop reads CASTKNQPRGEQFF. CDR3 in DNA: TGTGCCAGCACGAAGAACCAGCCCAGGGGTGAGCAGTTCTTC.

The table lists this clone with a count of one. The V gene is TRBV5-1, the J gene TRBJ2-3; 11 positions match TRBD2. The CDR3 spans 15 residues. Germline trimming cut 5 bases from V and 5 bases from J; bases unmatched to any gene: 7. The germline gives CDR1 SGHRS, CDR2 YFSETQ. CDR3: CASRPGLAGGDTQYF. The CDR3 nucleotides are TGCGCCAGCAGACCCGGACTAGCGGGTGGAGATACGCAGTATTTT.

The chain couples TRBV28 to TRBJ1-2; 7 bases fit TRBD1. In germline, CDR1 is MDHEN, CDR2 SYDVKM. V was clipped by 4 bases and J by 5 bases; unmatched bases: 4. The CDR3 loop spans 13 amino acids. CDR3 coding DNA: TGTGCCAGCAGTTCCCCGGGACAGTATGGCTACACCTTC. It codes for CASSSPGQYGYTF.

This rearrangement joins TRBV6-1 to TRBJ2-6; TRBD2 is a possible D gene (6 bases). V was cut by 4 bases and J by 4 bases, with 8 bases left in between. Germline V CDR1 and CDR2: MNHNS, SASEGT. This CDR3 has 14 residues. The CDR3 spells CASSVGRGANVLTF. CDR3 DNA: TGTGCCAGCAGTGTGGGGAGGGGGGCCAACGTCCTGACTTTC.

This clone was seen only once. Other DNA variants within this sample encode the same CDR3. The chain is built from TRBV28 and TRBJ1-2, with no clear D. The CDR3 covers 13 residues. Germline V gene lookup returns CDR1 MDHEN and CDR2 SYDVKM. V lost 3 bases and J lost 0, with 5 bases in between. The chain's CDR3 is CASSLRSNYGYTF. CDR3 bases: TGTGCCAGCAGTTTGAGGTCTAACTATGGCTACACCTTC.

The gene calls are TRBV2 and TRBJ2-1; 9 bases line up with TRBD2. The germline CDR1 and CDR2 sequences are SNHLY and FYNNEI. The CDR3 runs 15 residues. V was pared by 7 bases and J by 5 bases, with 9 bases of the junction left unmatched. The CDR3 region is CASKALASGDNEQFF. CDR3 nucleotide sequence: TGTGCCAGCAAGGCTCTGGCTAGCGGGGACAATGAGCAGTTCTTC.

CDR3 coding DNA: TGCGCCAGCAGCGCCGGACAGGGCCGGCATACGCAGTATTTT. As protein: CASSAGQGRHTQYF. V gene TRBV5-1 combines with J gene TRBJ2-3; 8 bases align to TRBD1. V trimming: 4 bases; J trimming: 7 bases; junction bases outside the gene matches: 8. The CDR3 is 14 residues long. Germline values: CDR1 SGHRS, CDR2 YFSETQ.

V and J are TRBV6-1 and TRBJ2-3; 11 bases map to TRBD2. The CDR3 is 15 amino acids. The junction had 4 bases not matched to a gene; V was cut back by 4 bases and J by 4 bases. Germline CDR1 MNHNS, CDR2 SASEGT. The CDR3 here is CASSATSGTADTQYF. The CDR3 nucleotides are TGTGCCAGCAGTGCGACTAGCGGGACGGCAGATACGCAGTATTTT.

DNA of the CDR3: TGTGCCAGCAGCTCTACACTGGGGAGACGGTCTGGAAACACCATATATTTT. Its protein product is CASSSTLGRRSGNTIYF. The V call is TRBV7-2, the J call TRBJ1-3, with D unresolved. CDR1 is SGHTA, CDR2 FQGNSA, per germline. The CDR3 runs to 17 residues. The ends were cut back, 4 bases at V and 1 base at J, with 17 bases in the middle.

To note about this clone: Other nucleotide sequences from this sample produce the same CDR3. CDR3 protein: CASSRQPNSNQPQHF. The CDR3 nucleotides are TGTGCCAGCAGTAGACAGCCTAATAGCAATCAGCCCCAGCATTTT. This chain joins TRBV6-5 and TRBJ1-5, with D perhaps matching TRBD1 (5 bases). CDR1 is MNHEY and CDR2 is SVGAGI in the germline V gene. The CDR3 runs 15 residues. Deletions cut 5 bases from V and 0 bases from J, with 11 bases between.

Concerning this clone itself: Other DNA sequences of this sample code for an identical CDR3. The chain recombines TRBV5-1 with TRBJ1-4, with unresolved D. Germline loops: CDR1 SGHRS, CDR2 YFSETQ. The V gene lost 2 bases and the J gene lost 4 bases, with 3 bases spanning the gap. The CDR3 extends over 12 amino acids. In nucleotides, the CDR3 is TGCGCCAGCAGCTTTAGTAATGAAAAACTGTTTTTT. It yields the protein CASSFSNEKLFF. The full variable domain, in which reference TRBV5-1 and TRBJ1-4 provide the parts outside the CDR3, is KAGVTQTPRYLIKTRGQQVTLSCSPISGHRSVSWYQQTPGQGLQFLFEYFSETQRNKGNFPGRFSGRQFSNSRSEMNVSTLELGDSALYLCASSFSNEKLFFGSGTQLSVL.

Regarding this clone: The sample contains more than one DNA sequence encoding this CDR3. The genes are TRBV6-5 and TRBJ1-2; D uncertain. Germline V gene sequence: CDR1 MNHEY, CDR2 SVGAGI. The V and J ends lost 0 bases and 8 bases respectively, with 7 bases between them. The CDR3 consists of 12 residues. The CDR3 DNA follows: TGTGCCAGCAGTTACTCGGGAGGGGGCTACACCTTC. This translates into CASSYSGGGYTF.

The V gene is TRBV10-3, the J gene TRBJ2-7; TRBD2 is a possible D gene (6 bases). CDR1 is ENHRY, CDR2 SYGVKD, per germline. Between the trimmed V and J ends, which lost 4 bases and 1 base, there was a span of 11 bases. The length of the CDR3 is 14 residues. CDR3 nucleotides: TGTGCCATCAGTGGAGGAGGGAGGTCCTACGAGCAGTACTTC. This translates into CAISGGGRSYEQYF.

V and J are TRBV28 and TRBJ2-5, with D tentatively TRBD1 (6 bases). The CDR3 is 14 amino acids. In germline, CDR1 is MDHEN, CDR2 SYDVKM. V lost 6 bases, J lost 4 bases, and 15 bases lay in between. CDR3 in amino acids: CASRLTDRIETQYF. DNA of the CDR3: TGTGCCAGCAGGTTAACGGACAGAATAGAGACCCAGTACTTC.

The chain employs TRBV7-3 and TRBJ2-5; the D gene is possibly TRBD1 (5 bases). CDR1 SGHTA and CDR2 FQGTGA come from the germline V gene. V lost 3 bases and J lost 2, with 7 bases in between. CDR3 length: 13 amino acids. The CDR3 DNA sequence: TGTGCCAGCAGCTTCAGGGTTCAAGAGACCCAGTACTTC. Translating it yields CASSFRVQETQYF.

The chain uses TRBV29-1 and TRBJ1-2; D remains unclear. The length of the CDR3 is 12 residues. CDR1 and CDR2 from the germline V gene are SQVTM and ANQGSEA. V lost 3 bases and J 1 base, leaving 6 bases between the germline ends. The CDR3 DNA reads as TGCAGCGTTGACAGGTTTAACTATGGCTACACCTTC. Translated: CSVDRFNYGYTF.

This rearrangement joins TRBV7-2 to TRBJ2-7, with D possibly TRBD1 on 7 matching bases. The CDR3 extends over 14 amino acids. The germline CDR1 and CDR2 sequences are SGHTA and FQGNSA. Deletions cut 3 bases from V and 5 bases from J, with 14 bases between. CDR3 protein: CASSLMTGRNEQYF. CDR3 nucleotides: TGTGCCAGCAGCTTGATGACAGGGAGGAACGAGCAGTACTTC.

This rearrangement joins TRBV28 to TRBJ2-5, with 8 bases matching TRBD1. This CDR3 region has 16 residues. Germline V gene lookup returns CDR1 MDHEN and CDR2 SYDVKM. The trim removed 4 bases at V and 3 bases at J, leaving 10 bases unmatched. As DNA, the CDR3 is TGTGCCAGCAGTTCCCCTCAGGGGGCTAAGAAAGAGACCCAGTACTTC. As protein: CASSSPQGAKKETQYF.

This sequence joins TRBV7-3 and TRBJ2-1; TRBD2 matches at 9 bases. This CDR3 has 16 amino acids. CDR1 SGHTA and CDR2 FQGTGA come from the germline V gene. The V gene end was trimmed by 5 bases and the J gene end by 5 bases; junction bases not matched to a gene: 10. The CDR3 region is CASSPRTSAINNEQFF. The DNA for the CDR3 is TGTGCCAGCAGCCCCCGGACTAGCGCAATAAACAATGAGCAGTTCTTC.

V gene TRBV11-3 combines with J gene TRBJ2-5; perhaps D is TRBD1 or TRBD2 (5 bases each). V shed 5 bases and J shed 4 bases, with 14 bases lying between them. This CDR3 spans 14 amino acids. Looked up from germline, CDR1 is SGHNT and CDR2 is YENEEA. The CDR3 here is CASSPAGGPETQYF. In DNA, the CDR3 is TGTGCCAGCAGCCCAGCTGGGGGACCAGAGACCCAGTACTTC.

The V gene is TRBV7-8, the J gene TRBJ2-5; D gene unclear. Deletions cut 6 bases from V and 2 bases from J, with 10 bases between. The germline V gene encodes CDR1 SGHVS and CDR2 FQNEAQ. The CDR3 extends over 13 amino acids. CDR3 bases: TGTGCCAGCAGTCCGGGCAGACAAGAGACCCAGTACTTC. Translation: CASSPGRQETQYF.

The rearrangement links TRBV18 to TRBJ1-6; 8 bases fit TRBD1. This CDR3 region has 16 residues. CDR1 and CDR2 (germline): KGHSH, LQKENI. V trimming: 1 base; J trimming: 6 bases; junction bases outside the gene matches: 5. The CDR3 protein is CASSPRETGVNSPLHF. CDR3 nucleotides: TGTGCCAGCTCACCACGAGAGACAGGGGTTAATTCACCCCTCCACTTT.

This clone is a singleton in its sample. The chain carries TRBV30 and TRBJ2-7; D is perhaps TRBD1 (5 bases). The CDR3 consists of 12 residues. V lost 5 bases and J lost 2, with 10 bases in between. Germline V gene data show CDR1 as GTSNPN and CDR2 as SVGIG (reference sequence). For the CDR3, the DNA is TGTGCCTGGCAACAGGATACCTACGAGCAGTACTTC. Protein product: CAWQQDTYEQYF.

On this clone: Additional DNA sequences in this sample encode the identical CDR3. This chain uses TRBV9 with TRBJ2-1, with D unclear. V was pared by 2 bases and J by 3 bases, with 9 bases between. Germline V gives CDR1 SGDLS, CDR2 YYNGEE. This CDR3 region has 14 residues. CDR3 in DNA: TGTGCCAGCAGCGTTGGTCTCGGCTACAATGAGCAGTTCTTC. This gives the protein CASSVGLGYNEQFF.

CDR3 region: CASSQHPGTVSYEQYF. CDR3 DNA sequence: TGTGCCAGCAGCCAACACCCCGGGACAGTCTCCTACGAGCAGTACTTC. The gene calls are TRBV7-3 and TRBJ2-7; TRBD1 matches at 7 bases. Germline values: CDR1 SGHTA, CDR2 FQGTGA. After removal of 5 bases from V and 0 bases from J, the junction contained 10 bases not matched to a gene. This CDR3 region has 16 residues.

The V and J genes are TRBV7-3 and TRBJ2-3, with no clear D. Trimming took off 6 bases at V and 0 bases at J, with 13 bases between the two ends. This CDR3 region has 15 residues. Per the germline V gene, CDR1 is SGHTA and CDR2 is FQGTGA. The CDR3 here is CASSSDGTSTDTQYF. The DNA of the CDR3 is TGTGCCAGCAGTTCGGACGGTACTAGCACAGATACGCAGTATTTT.

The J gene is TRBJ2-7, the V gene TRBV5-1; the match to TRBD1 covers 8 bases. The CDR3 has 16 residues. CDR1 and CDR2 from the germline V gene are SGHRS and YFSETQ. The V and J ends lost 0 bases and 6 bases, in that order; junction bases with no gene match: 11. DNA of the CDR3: TGCGCCAGCAGCTTGGCCTCCCGGACAGGGCGGGGCGAGCAGTACTTC. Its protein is CASSLASRTGRGEQYF.

The CDR3 here is CASMGRKFYGSGANVLTF. CDR3 sequence (DNA): TGTGCCAGCATGGGGCGCAAGTTTTACGGCTCTGGGGCCAACGTCCTGACTTTC. This chain connects TRBV2 to TRBJ2-6; maybe TRBD1 (5 bases). Germline V gene sequence: CDR1 SNHLY, CDR2 FYNNEI. V was trimmed by 7 bases and J by 0 bases, leaving 19 bases between them. This CDR3 region has 18 residues.

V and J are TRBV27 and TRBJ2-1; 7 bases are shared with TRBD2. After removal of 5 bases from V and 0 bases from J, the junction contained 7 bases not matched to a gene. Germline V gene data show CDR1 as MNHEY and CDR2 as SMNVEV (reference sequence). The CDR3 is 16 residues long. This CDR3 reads CASSPSGSGSYNEQFF. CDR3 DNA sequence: TGTGCCAGCAGTCCTAGCGGCAGCGGCTCCTACAATGAGCAGTTCTTC.

The CDR3 DNA reads as TGTGCCATCAGTGAACAGTCCAACACTGAAGCTTTCTTT. Its protein product is CAISEQSNTEAFF. The chain carries TRBV10-3 and TRBJ1-1; D gene unclear. Germline V gene lookup returns CDR1 ENHRY and CDR2 SYGVKD. The CDR3 is 13 residues long. V was cut by 3 bases and J by 2 bases, with 7 bases left in between.

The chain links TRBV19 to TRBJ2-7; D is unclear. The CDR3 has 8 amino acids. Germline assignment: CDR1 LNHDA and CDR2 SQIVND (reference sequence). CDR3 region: CKYPLQYF. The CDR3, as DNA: TGTAAATACCCCCTACAGTACTTC. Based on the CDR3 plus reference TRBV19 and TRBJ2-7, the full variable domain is DGGITQSPKYLFRKEGQNVTLSCEQNLNHDAMYWYRQDPGQGLRLIYYSQIVNDFQKGDIAEGYSVSREKKESFPLTVTSAQKNPTAFYLCKYPLQYFGPGTRLTVT.